The sequence of this TCR beta chain was determined in a study of blood T cell repertoires in COVID-19 (dated by TCRdb to the early 2020s). At the level of the whole study: Samples covering the acute and convalescent phases of COVID-19 were provided by collaborators in the United States, Italy and Spain. The prospective study material was composed of cDNA or gDNA derived from T cells, B-cell-depleted T cells, or PBMCs. The samples were drawn from the first 160 participants of the ongoing ImmuneRACE study and from over a thousand subjects provided by 6 global collaborators. A freely available public database, intended as a resource for researchers studying the immune response to SARS-CoV-2, is where the repertoires were released. The dataset comprised deeply sampled blood TCRbeta repertoires from subjects exposed to, actively infected with, or recovered from COVID-19. A de-identified subject ID, COVID-19 status, age in years and sex were almost always included in the sample metadata. HLA class I and class II types, where available, came from metadata supplied by the sample provider rather than from assay-based typing. Broader findings and caveats from the paper: Clinical and demographic metadata were provided uncurated, with the amount varying by source and participant.

TCRbeta CDR3 regions were amplified from genomic DNA by means of the immunoSEQ Assay, a bias-controlled multiplex PCR. On the study's bioinformatics: Within the assay, amplification of reference gene primers was used to estimate how many nucleated cells each sample contained. Sequence reads were collapsed and filtered to measure the absolute abundance of every unique TCRbeta CDR3 rearrangement. For each sample, productive Simpson clonality was calculated by taking the square root of Simpson's diversity index across productive rearrangements. TCRdb provides this immuneACCESS table in a form limited to in-frame rearrangements. Some clones are lacking; in checked studies, under half of them reflect an unresolved V gene, and why the rest are absent is not known. That table is the source of V, J and clone size, and D and trimming were worked out from the DNA. Recorded for this sample are fewer than 500,000 clones; 70% to 85% of them occurred a single time. The ten largest make up roughly 1.1% of the sample.

CDR1 and CDR2 were assigned from the germline V gene (reference sequence) as MNHEY and SMNVEV. Trimming accounts for 6 bases at V and 8 bases at J, while the number of junction bases matched to no gene is 7. The CDR3 covers 14 residues, taking in both the cysteine and the phenylalanine. The retained sequence is limited to the CDR3, 42 bases, with the frame set at the first base. Each collaborating institution followed its own protocols to collect whole blood in K2EDTA tubes. For TCRbeta analysis, collaborators shipped samples in one of three forms: frozen whole blood, isolated PBMCs, or DNA extracted from either of those sample types. A remark on this clone: Its antigen remains undetermined. It has no much larger one-base neighbor in the sample; base qualities were not kept.

Sequences were obtained from peripheral blood. The chain is encoded by TRBV27 joined to TRBJ1-4; 9 central bases correspond to TRBD1. The clonotype originates from a human donor with acute or convalescent COVID-19. The donor label of this sample is uncertain. The CDR3 protein sequence reads: CASSPGTGYEKLFF. Read as DNA, the sequence is TGTGCCAGCAGCCCCGGGACAGGGTACGAAAAACTGTTTTTT.